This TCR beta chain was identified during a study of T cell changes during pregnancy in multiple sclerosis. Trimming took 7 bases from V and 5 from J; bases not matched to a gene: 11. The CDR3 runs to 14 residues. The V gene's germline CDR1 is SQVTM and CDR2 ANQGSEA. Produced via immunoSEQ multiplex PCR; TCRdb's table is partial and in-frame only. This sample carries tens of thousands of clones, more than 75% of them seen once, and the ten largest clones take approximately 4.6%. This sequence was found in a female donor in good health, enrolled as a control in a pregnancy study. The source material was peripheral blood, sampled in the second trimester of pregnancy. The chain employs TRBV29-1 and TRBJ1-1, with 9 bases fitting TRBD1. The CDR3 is CSAPTGGYGTEAFF. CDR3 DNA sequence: TGCAGCGCCCCGACAGGGGGGTATGGGACTGAAGCTTTCTTT.